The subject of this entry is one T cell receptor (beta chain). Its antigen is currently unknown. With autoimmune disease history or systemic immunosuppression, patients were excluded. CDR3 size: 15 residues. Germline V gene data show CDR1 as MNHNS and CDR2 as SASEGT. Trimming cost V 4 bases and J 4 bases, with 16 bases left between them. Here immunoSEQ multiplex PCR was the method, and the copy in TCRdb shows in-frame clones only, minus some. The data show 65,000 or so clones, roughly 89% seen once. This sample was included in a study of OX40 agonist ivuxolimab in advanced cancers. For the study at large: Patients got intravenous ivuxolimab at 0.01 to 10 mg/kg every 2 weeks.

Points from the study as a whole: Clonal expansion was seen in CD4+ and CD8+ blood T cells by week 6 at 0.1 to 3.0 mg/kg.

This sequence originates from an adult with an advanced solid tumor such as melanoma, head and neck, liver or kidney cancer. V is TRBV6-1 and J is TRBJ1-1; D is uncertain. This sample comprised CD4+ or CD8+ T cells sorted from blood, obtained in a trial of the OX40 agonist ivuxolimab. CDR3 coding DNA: TGTGCCAGCAGTGCACATCCGTATTCCAGCACTGAAGCTTTCTTT. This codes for CASSAHPYSSTEAFF.